A single sample gave rise to the 26 T cell receptor beta chains below, sequenced in a study of patients and donors after allogeneic stem cell transplantation. MiXCR, run by TCRdb on the RT-PCR reads, gives a single entry per CDR3 protein. The top ten hold roughly 6% of the sample, which has about a million distinct CDR3 sequences, 18% seen once. Sequencing input: blood, either unsorted or a sorted T cell fraction (not recorded which). These receptors were collected from a human donor who was either an allogeneic HSCT recipient or a stem cell or donor lymphocyte infusion donor (not recorded which). It is not recorded whose cells these are; they may come from a transplant donor.

The rearrangement links TRBV24-1 to TRBJ2-5; no clear D gene. The CDR3 spans 12 residues. Germline lookup yields CDR1 KGHDR and CDR2 SFDVKD. Deletions cut 9 bases from V and 3 bases from J, with 10 bases between. The CDR3 nucleotides are TGTGCCACCGGCGAAGGCGAAGAGACCCAGTACTTC. Protein: CATGEGEETQYF.

This clonotype was counted a few times. This chain joins TRBV29-1 and TRBJ1-1, with no clear D. Germline V gene sequence: CDR1 SQVTM, CDR2 ANQGSEA. The V end lost 4 bases, the J end lost 7 bases, and 10 bases lay between the germline ends. The CDR3 has 11 amino acids. The CDR3 DNA is TGCAGCGTTGTAGGGTTGCATGAAGCTTTCTTT. This codes for CSVVGLHEAFF.

CDR3 in amino acids: CASSEGGGALETQYF. DNA of the CDR3: TGTGCCAGCAGTGAAGGCGGGGGGGCCCTTGAGACCCAGTACTTC. The chain couples TRBV6-1 to TRBJ2-5; 9 bases align to TRBD2. The CDR3 has 15 amino acids. The germline V gene has CDR1 MNHNS and CDR2 SASEGT. The junction had 5 bases not matched to a gene; V was cut back by 1 base and J by 5 bases.

This chain connects TRBV19 to TRBJ2-1; 11 bases align to TRBD1. CDR3 length: 16 residues. V gave up 4 bases and J gave up 5 bases; unmatched junction bases: 7. The germline V gene encodes CDR1 LNHDA and CDR2 SQIVND (reference sequence). The CDR3 DNA is TGTGCCAGTAGTACCGGGCGGGACAGGGGGAACAATGAGCAGTTCTTC. As protein: CASSTGRDRGNNEQFF.

This clonotype was seen more than once but under ten times. The genes are TRBV4-2 and TRBJ2-1; D is possibly TRBD2 (6 bases). The germline V gene encodes CDR1 LGHNA and CDR2 YNFKEQ. The CDR3 totals 17 residues. V was pared by 0 bases and J by 1 base, with 13 bases between. Written as DNA, the CDR3 is TGTGCCAGCAGCCAAGATCGGGAGACTCGGTCCTACAATGAGCAGTTCTTC. It encodes CASSQDRETRSYNEQFF.

This clonotype was picked up a small number of times. V is TRBV20-1 and J is TRBJ1-6, with D perhaps matching TRBD1 (6 bases). Looked up from germline, CDR1 is DFQATT and CDR2 is SNEGSKA (reference sequence). The CDR3 totals 16 residues. The germline V and J ends were trimmed by 2 bases and 0 bases, with 11 bases remaining between them. The CDR3 loop is CSARRSGASYNSPLHF. For the CDR3, the DNA is TGCAGTGCTAGAAGATCAGGGGCCTCCTATAATTCACCCCTCCACTTT.

The V call is TRBV4-1, the J call TRBJ2-5; 10 nucleotides match TRBD2. The CDR3 is made up of 16 amino acids. The ends lost 5 bases at V and 1 base at J; junction bases unmatched: 7. CDR1 is MGHRA and CDR2 is YSYEKL in the germline V gene. CDR3 sequence: CASSFYLAGGQETQYF. CDR3 sequence (DNA): TGCGCCAGCAGCTTTTACTTAGCGGGGGGCCAAGAGACCCAGTACTTC.

A few counts support this clonotype. The chain employs TRBV6-1 and TRBJ2-1, with 10 bases lining up with TRBD2. CDR3 length: 15 amino acids. CDR1 is MNHNS and CDR2 is SASEGT in the germline V gene. Trimming removed 5 bases from V and 9 bases from J; junction bases left unmatched: 10. The CDR3 loop reads CASSPITAGGPEQFF. Written as DNA, the CDR3 is TGTGCCAGCAGTCCCATTACAGCGGGGGGGCCTGAGCAGTTCTTC.

The chain is built from TRBV13 and TRBJ1-5, with 7 nucleotides matching TRBD1. Germline V gives CDR1 PRHDT, CDR2 FYEKMQ (reference sequence). This CDR3 has 17 residues. The junction had 15 bases not matched to a gene; V was cut back by 4 bases and J by 6 bases. CDR3 nucleotides: TGTGCCAGCAGCTCCACACAGGGGAGGGGAGCGGGTCAGCCCCAGCATTTT. Encoded protein: CASSSTQGRGAGQPQHF.

This chain links TRBV5-1 with TRBJ2-3, with 10 nucleotides matching TRBD2. The junction had 13 bases not matched to a gene; V was cut back by 3 bases and J by 0 bases. This CDR3 has 19 amino acids. CDR1 SGHRS and CDR2 YFSETQ come from the germline V gene. CDR3 DNA sequence: TGCGCCAGCAGCTCTGGGAGAGCGGGAGGGCCCTCTAGCACAGATACGCAGTATTTT. As protein: CASSSGRAGGPSSTDTQYF.

For this clonotype: A read error may account for a junction end that differs from germline. This chain uses TRBV7-9 with TRBJ1-1; D is possibly TRBD1 (5 bases). This CDR3 contains 15 residues. Germline CDR1 SEHNR, CDR2 FQNEAQ (reference sequence). The chain's CDR3 is CASSDDGEADTGAFF. The CDR3 DNA reads TGTGCCAGCAGCGATGACGGGGAGGCGGACACTGGAGCTTTCTTT.

V is TRBV4-3 and J is TRBJ2-5, with a weak D call TRBD2 (7 bases). Trimming stripped 6 bases from V and 9 bases from J, with 17 bases between. The CDR3 covers 13 residues. Germline CDR1 and CDR2: LGHNA and YSLEER. This chain's CDR3 is CASSQSRGAPQYF. DNA of the CDR3: TGCGCCAGCAGTCAAAGCCGGGGGGCTCCCCAGTACTTC.

This clonotype was counted a few times. CDR3 in amino acids: CASSYVGFEAFF. CDR3 nucleotide sequence: TGTGCCAGCAGTTACGTGGGATTTGAAGCTTTCTTT. This chain joins TRBV6-2 or TRBV6-3 and TRBJ1-1, with D unresolved. CDR1 and CDR2 from the germline V gene are MNHEY and SVGEGT. Trimming removed 2 bases at V and 7 bases at J, with 8 bases between. This CDR3 has 12 amino acids.

This chain connects TRBV5-1 to TRBJ2-1; perhaps TRBD2 as D (5 bases). The length of the CDR3 is 14 residues. Germline-derived CDR1 and CDR2 are SGHRS and YFSETQ. V was trimmed by 7 bases and J by 9 bases, leaving 20 bases between them. The CDR3 reads CASAFLGGWCEQFF. The CDR3 nucleotides read TGCGCCAGCGCATTCCTAGGAGGTTGGTGTGAGCAGTTCTTC.

This clonotype was detected only a few times. The chain links TRBV12-3 or TRBV12-4 to TRBJ2-2; weak D call: TRBD1 (6 bases). V lost 6 bases, J lost 6 bases, and 14 bases lay in between. This CDR3 region has 14 residues. The CDR3 reads CASRGTPVPGELFF. CDR3 nucleotide sequence: TGTGCCAGCAGGGGGACACCAGTACCCGGGGAGCTGTTTTTT.

The chain couples TRBV10-3 to TRBJ2-4; D remains ambiguous. V was trimmed by 4 bases and J by 9 bases, leaving 19 bases between them. The CDR3 covers 15 residues. Germline-derived CDR1 and CDR2 are ENHRY and SYGVKD. DNA of the CDR3: TGTGCCATCAGTGGCCGCGACCAACAAAGAGGCATTCAGTACTTC. Its translation: CAISGRDQQRGIQYF.

This clonotype was counted a few times. The rearrangement uses TRBV6-2 or TRBV6-3 and TRBJ2-7, with a tentative D call TRBD1 (5 bases). The ends were cut back, 0 bases at V and 12 bases at J, with 15 bases in the middle. Per germline, CDR1 MNHEY and CDR2 SVGEGT. The length of the CDR3 is 13 residues. The CDR3: CASSYSDKTLAYF. In DNA, the CDR3 is TGTGCCAGCAGTTACTCGGACAAAACATTGGCGTACTTC.

In its sample, this clonotype was seen a few times. This chain uses TRBV24-1 with TRBJ2-5, with D maybe TRBD1 (6 bases). The germline V gene encodes CDR1 KGHDR and CDR2 SFDVKD. Trimming removed 3 bases from V and 4 bases from J, with 17 bases in between. The CDR3 is 16 residues long. Here the CDR3 DNA reads TGTGCCACCAGTGATGCTGGGGACACCATCAGAGAGACCCAGTACTTC. Its translation: CATSDAGDTIRETQYF.

This clonotype came up a few times. The chain couples TRBV20-1 to TRBJ2-7, with 9 bases that match TRBD2. The V and J ends lost 2 bases and 2 bases, in that order; junction bases with no gene match: 1. The CDR3 is made up of 13 amino acids. Germline lookup yields CDR1 DFQATT and CDR2 SNEGSKA (reference sequence). The CDR3 DNA sequence: TGCAGTGCTAGACTAGCGGGGACCTACGAGCAGTACTTC. This translates into CSARLAGTYEQYF.

This chain uses TRBV6-2 or TRBV6-3 with TRBJ2-2, with TRBD2 matching over 15 bases. This CDR3 has 19 residues. The germline CDR1 and CDR2 sequences are MNHEY and SVGEGT. V dropped 5 bases and J dropped 1; count of bases not matched to a gene: 8. The chain's CDR3 is CASSPRTSGGAWNTGELFF. The CDR3 nucleotides read TGTGCCAGCAGTCCCCGGACTAGCGGGGGGGCCTGGAACACCGGGGAGCTGTTTTTT.

This sequence joins TRBV12-3 or TRBV12-4 and TRBJ2-7, with no clear D. The CDR3 has 14 residues. The ends were cut back, 6 bases at V and 4 bases at J, with 16 bases in the middle. The DNA of the CDR3 is TGTGCCAGCAGCCCCGGAACGTTTGGATACGAGCAGTACTTC. Translated, it gives CASSPGTFGYEQYF.

CDR3: CASSYSNQRGSYEQYF. The CDR3, as DNA: TGTGCCAGCAGTTACTCGAATCAGCGGGGCTCCTACGAGCAGTACTTC. The gene calls are TRBV6-5 and TRBJ2-7; 7 bases map to TRBD2. The junction had 5 bases not matched to a gene; V was cut back by 0 bases and J by 0 bases. CDR1 and CDR2 from the germline V gene are MNHEY and SVGAGI. CDR3 length: 16 amino acids.

The chain couples TRBV6-5 to TRBJ2-1, with D perhaps being TRBD1 or TRBD2 (5 bases each). V shed 4 bases and J shed 8 bases, with 12 bases lying between them. Germline V gene data show CDR1 as MNHEY and CDR2 as SVGAGI. The CDR3 has 13 residues. Here the CDR3 DNA reads TGTGCCAGCAGTTCTAGGGACCGATATGAGCAGTTCTTC. It specifies CASSSRDRYEQFF.

This clonotype was seen a handful of times. The J gene is TRBJ2-3, the V gene TRBV5-1; a possible D gene is TRBD1 (6 bases). Germline CDR1 reads SGHRS; CDR2 reads YFSETQ. The CDR3 covers 16 residues. Trimming cost V 2 bases and J 4 bases, with 17 bases left between them. The CDR3 protein is CASSFLQGTRPDTQYF. The CDR3 bases are TGCGCCAGCAGCTTCCTCCAGGGGACGCGACCAGATACGCAGTATTTT.

The rearrangement joins TRBV6-1 to TRBJ1-5; D ambiguous. This CDR3 is 15 amino acids long. Germline CDR1 reads MNHNS; CDR2 reads SASEGT. The V and J ends lost 7 bases and 2 bases respectively, with 15 bases between them. The CDR3 DNA sequence: TGTGCCAGCACCTTTGACGGGAACGGCAATCAGCCCCAGCATTTT. Protein: CASTFDGNGNQPQHF.

This clonotype was counted a single time. The junction departs from the called germline gene at one end, perhaps through a read error. The V call is TRBV5-1, the J call TRBJ2-2, with 9 positions matching TRBD1. This CDR3 region has 15 residues. Germline V gene lookup returns CDR1 SGHRS and CDR2 YFSETQ. CDR3 sequence (DNA): TGCGCCAGCAGCCGGACAGGGGTGAACACCAGGGAGCTGTTTTTT. This gives the protein CASSRTGVNTRELFF.